This TCR beta chain was identified in a study of CD8 T cells in Susac syndrome (dated by TCRdb to between 2017 and 2020). For context, the study as a whole: The study used repertoire sequencing to test whether antigen drove CD8+ T cell activation and differentiation in Susac syndrome.

The investigation overall reported the following: The number of individuals in the TCR sequencing and HLA analysis was acknowledged as relatively small.

Looking up the germline V gene yields CDR1 MDHEN and CDR2 SYDVKM. Counted from cysteine to phenylalanine, this CDR3 has 16 amino acids. The read is trimmed to its CDR3 DNA, 48 bases read in frame from base 1. V is trimmed back by 5 bases and J by 2 bases, and the junction contains 8 bases that no gene match accounts for. High-throughput TCR beta sequencing profiled peripheral blood CD8+ and CD4+ T cells from healthy donors, Susac syndrome patients and multiple sclerosis patients. Healthy donors were age- and sex-matched controls. CD8+ TEMRA cells were enriched by FACS, while bulk CD8+ and CD4+ T cells were purified by magnetic negative isolation. Blood was collected in EDTA tubes and processed within 24 hours, with PBMCs isolated through density gradient centrifugation. PBMCs intended for TCR sequencing were cryopreserved in liquid nitrogen and thawed later in a water bath at 37 degrees C. The sorted or isolated CD4+, CD8+ and CD8+ TEMRA cells reached a purity of at least 90%.

In regard to this clonotype: Its antigen is not yet known. Qualities for individual bases were not recorded, and no much larger clone is one base off.

RNA was extracted using the RNeasy kit, and roughly 0.5 to 1 ug of the RNA was reverse transcribed with random hexamers. The immunoSEQ multiplex PCR assay, covering 54 Vbeta and 13 Jbeta segments, was used to amplify TCR beta CDR3 regions. PCR amplification bias was corrected using a synthetic template baseline for primer optimization and computational correction. As for the authors' bioinformatics: Reads were annotated to V, D and J genes according to IMGT and were analyzed with immunoSEQ Analyzer, with only productive sequences retained. To calculate clonality, Shannon entropy was normalized by log2 of the number of productive unique sequences and then subtracted from one. For each patient and control, public and private clones were evaluated among the 100 most prevalent clones. A clone was defined as Susac-specific if it was absent from the healthy and MS cohorts, from about a thousand published viral clones and from other ImmuneACCESS disease sequences. Using fastp at Q25 and MiXCR, TCRdb reprocessed the public reads and kept productive beta chains. Here each entry gathers all rows of one CDR3 protein and keeps the most common genes and DNA. TCRdb, not the original authors, processed these V and J calls. The sample table shows approximately 190,000 distinct CDR3 sequences, and 80% to 95% are seen once. About 0.1% of the sample is taken by the ten largest.

The source of this sequence is a human donor in good health. Sequencing was carried out using CD4+ T cells from PBMCs. Rearrangement joined TRBV28 to TRBJ1-5; the junction holds 8 bases that match TRBD1. The DNA sequence follows: TGTGCCAGCAGTCCCCGGGCAGGGGGCGGCAATCAGCCCCAGCATTTT. The resulting protein is CASSPRAGGGNQPQHF.